Listed below are T cell receptor beta chains from one sample, sequenced in a study of blood T cell repertoires in COVID-19. The protocol was immunoSEQ multiplex PCR, while the TCRdb copy is restricted to in-frame clones and leaves out a portion. The table includes 250,000 to 350,000 clones, 65% to 85% detected once. Sequencing was performed on peripheral blood. The receptors shown here come from a human donor with COVID-19, enrolled during active disease. The donor label of this sample is uncertain. Each CDR3 is given with its conserved first and last residue. The D gene is left open where the match is weak. Clone sizes are given selectively: once, few, many, or a class where the clone is expanded.

abundance	d_gene	v_gene	j_gene	CDR3aa	CDR3nt
.	.	TRBV5-8	TRBJ1-6	CASRSRGAPDSPLHF	TGTGCCAGCAGGAGCCGTGGGGCGCCGGATTCACCCCTCCACTTT
.	.	TRBV5-4	TRBJ2-5	CASSLDGVQETQYF	TGTGCCAGCAGCTTGGACGGGGTCCAAGAGACCCAGTACTTC
.	.	TRBV5-4	TRBJ1-1	CASSLEVGRAEAFF	TGTGCCAGCAGCTTGGAGGTAGGCAGGGCTGAAGCTTTCTTT
.	.	TRBV7-2	TRBJ1-6	CASTSGTNSPLHF	TGTGCCAGCACCTCCGGTACCAATTCACCCCTCCACTTT
.	.	TRBV7-2	TRBJ1-2	CASTLGVGDGNYGYTF	TGTGCCAGCACCCTAGGGGTAGGGGATGGCAACTATGGCTACACCTTC
.	TRBD1	TRBV5-4	TRBJ1-1	CASRGDRVTEAFF	TGTGCCAGCCGTGGGGACAGGGTCACTGAAGCTTTCTTT
.	TRBD2	TRBV7-9	TRBJ2-3	CASSPGTSGSRRDTQYF	TGTGCCAGCAGCCCCGGGACTAGCGGGAGCCGGAGGGATACGCAGTATTTT
.	.	TRBV2	TRBJ1-3	CASSDWGEIGSIPGNTIYF	TGTGCCAGCAGTGATTGGGGCGAGATAGGCTCCATTCCTGGAAACACCATATATTTT
.	TRBD2	TRBV29-1	TRBJ2-1	CSVASGGEQFF	TGCAGCGTGGCATCGGGGGGTGAGCAGTTCTTC
.	TRBD2	TRBV7-3	TRBJ2-1	CASSQTSGNYNEQFF	TGTGCCAGCAGTCAGACTAGCGGGAACTACAATGAGCAGTTCTTC
.	TRBD1	TRBV9	TRBJ1-2	CASRNTGGVGYTF	TGTGCCAGCAGAAACACAGGGGGCGTTGGCTACACCTTC
.	TRBD2	TRBV6-2/TRBV6-3	TRBJ2-2	CASSPKGAGITGELFF	TGTGCCAGCAGCCCTAAAGGAGCGGGGATTACCGGGGAGCTGTTTTTT
.	.	TRBV9	TRBJ1-1	CASSVGGKDTEAFF	TGTGCCAGCAGCGTAGGAGGGAAGGACACTGAAGCTTTCTTT
.	.	TRBV29-1	TRBJ2-1	CSARGAGRNEQFF	TGCAGCGCCCGTGGGGCGGGGCGGAATGAGCAGTTCTTC
.	TRBD1	TRBV19	TRBJ2-7	CASSRGTGAAYEQYF	TGTGCCAGTAGTAGGGGGACAGGGGCGGCCTACGAGCAGTACTTC
.	TRBD2	TRBV2	TRBJ2-3	CASVAGGGTDTQYF	TGTGCCAGCGTAGCGGGAGGGGGCACAGATACGCAGTATTTT
.	.	TRBV5-6	TRBJ1-2	CASSFRGSSYGYTF	TGTGCCAGCAGCTTCCGGGGGTCGAGCTATGGCTACACCTTC
.	TRBD2	TRBV2	TRBJ2-5	CASSEEVAGAQETQYF	TGTGCCAGCAGTGAAGAGGTAGCGGGAGCCCAAGAGACCCAGTACTTC
.	.	TRBV12-3/TRBV12-4	TRBJ1-2	CASSLGGSDGYTF	TGTGCCAGCAGTCTCGGGGGATCGGATGGCTACACCTTC
.	.	TRBV11-1	TRBJ2-3	CASSLASFYGSTDTQYF	TGTGCCAGCAGCTTAGCGTCCTTTTACGGGAGCACAGATACGCAGTATTTT
few	.	TRBV19	TRBJ1-1	CASSIGRGSEAFF	TGTGCCAGTAGTATAGGAAGGGGTAGTGAAGCTTTCTTT
.	.	TRBV7-2	TRBJ2-5	CASSSQGGFVGETQYF	TGTGCCAGCAGCTCCCAAGGAGGGTTTGTAGGAGAGACCCAGTACTTC
.	TRBD1	TRBV4-3	TRBJ2-3	CASSLSGTGVRTDTQYF	TGCGCCAGCAGCCTTTCCGGGACAGGGGTTAGGACCGATACGCAGTATTTT
.	TRBD1	TRBV30	TRBJ1-2	CANRQGASGYTF	TGTGCCAACCGACAGGGGGCCAGTGGCTACACCTTC
.	TRBD2	TRBV6-2/TRBV6-3	TRBJ2-1	CASSYRSSGNSYNEQFF	TGTGCCAGCAGTTACCGCTCTAGCGGGAACTCCTACAATGAGCAGTTCTTC
.	TRBD2	TRBV5-1	TRBJ2-7	CASSAAPREAYEQYF	TGCGCCAGCAGCGCGGCCCCCCGGGAGGCCTACGAGCAGTACTTC
.	TRBD1	TRBV5-5	TRBJ2-7	CASSSPWTGSYEQYF	TGTGCCAGCAGCTCCCCATGGACAGGGTCCTACGAGCAGTACTTC
.	.	TRBV2	TRBJ1-2	CASSEQVNYGYTF	TGTGCCAGCAGTGAACAGGTTAACTATGGCTACACCTTC
.	.	TRBV29-1	TRBJ2-1	CSVEESAVEQFF	TGCAGCGTTGAAGAGTCAGCGGTTGAGCAGTTCTTC
.	TRBD1	TRBV11-3	TRBJ2-1	CASSSPGQPKQFF	TGTGCCAGCAGCTCCCCGGGACAGCCCAAGCAGTTCTTC
.	TRBD2	TRBV13	TRBJ2-7	CASSLWSGTGSYEQYF	TGTGCCAGCAGCTTATGGAGCGGGACTGGTTCCTACGAGCAGTACTTC
.	.	TRBV21-1	TRBJ2-2	CASSRGTVDERGELFF	TGTGCCAGCAGTAGAGGGACAGTCGACGAACGGGGGGAGCTGTTTTTT
.	TRBD2	TRBV19	TRBJ2-1	CASSRRLAGPYNEQFF	TGTGCCAGTAGTCGCAGACTAGCGGGACCCTACAATGAGCAGTTCTTC
.	TRBD1	TRBV7-2	TRBJ2-2	CASSPRQGAGTGELFF	TGTGCCAGCAGCCCCAGACAGGGGGCGGGAACCGGGGAGCTGTTTTTT
.	TRBD2	TRBV7-3	TRBJ2-3	CASSVLAGGADTQYF	TGTGCCAGCAGCGTACTAGCGGGAGGTGCAGATACGCAGTATTTT
.	TRBD1	TRBV6-5	TRBJ1-2	CASSRDRSTYGYTF	TGTGCCAGCAGCCGGGACAGGAGTACTTATGGCTACACCTTC
.	.	TRBV3-1/TRBV3-2	TRBJ2-7	CASSFTGPYEQYF	TGTGCCAGCAGTTTCACAGGGCCCTACGAGCAGTACTTC
.	TRBD2	TRBV5-1	TRBJ2-1	CASRIAGGPYNEQFF	TGCGCCAGCAGGATAGCGGGAGGACCCTACAATGAGCAGTTCTTC
.	TRBD1	TRBV18	TRBJ2-1	CASSPGTGTYNEQFF	TGTGCCAGCTCGCCCGGGACAGGGACCTACAATGAGCAGTTCTTC
.	.	TRBV19	TRBJ2-7	CASSARHYAYEQYF	TGTGCCAGTAGTGCACGCCATTACGCGTACGAGCAGTACTTC